Following are 28 T cell receptor beta chains from one sample sequenced in a study of T cells in Graves' hyperthyroidism and ophthalmopathy. RNA transcripts yielded amplified TCR beta CDR3 regions. First-round RT-PCR targeting the TCR CDR3 was performed with the HTBI primer set. TCRdb recomputed calls from the multiplex PCR reads with MiXCR, one row per CDR3 protein. Among roughly 420,000 distinct CDR3 sequences listed, 15% to 18% were seen once. The sample was blood. The receptors derive from a woman aged 18-29 years with Graves' hyperthyroidism.

This clonotype was counted between two and nine times. Possible read error: a much larger clone is one base away. The chain recombines TRBV2 with TRBJ1-3; 8 positions match TRBD1. Germline CDR1 SNHLY, CDR2 FYNNEI. V was clipped by 7 bases and J by 0 bases; unmatched bases: 5. This CDR3 is built from 15 residues. The CDR3 DNA follows: TGTGCCAGCAATCGGGACAGGAGCTCTGGAAACACCATATATTTT. It specifies CASNRDRSSGNTIYF.

In its sample, this clonotype was seen a few times. The chain links TRBV12-3 or TRBV12-4 to TRBJ1-1; D is unclear. This CDR3 region has 15 residues. V was clipped by 5 bases and J by 5 bases, with 18 bases between them. The CDR3 sequence: CASSPGSTGTTEAFF. CDR3 DNA: TGTGCCAGCAGTCCCGGGTCCACGGGCACTACTGAAGCTTTCTTT.

The chain joins TRBV12-3 or TRBV12-4 to TRBJ2-7, with 10 nucleotides matching TRBD2. Germline trimming cut 6 bases from V and 0 bases from J; bases unmatched to any gene: 8. The CDR3 totals 16 residues. CDR3 amino acids: CASSQKLAGSSYEQYF. In DNA form, the CDR3 reads TGTGCCAGCAGCCAAAAACTAGCGGGAAGCTCCTACGAGCAGTACTTC.

This clonotype was counted between two and nine times. CDR3 region: CASSLTVGRLTEAFF. The DNA of the CDR3 is TGTGCCAGCAGCTTAACAGTGGGCCGACTCACTGAAGCTTTCTTT. The J gene is TRBJ1-1, the V gene TRBV7-3; D ambiguous. Germline V CDR1 and CDR2: SGHTA, FQGTGA. This CDR3 comprises 15 residues. V dropped 0 bases and J dropped 4 bases, with 12 bases sitting between them. Drawing the rest from reference TRBV7-3 and TRBJ1-1, the complete variable domain is GAGVSQTPSNKVTEKGKYVELRCDPISGHTALYWYRQSLGQGPEFLIYFQGTGAADDSGLPNDRFFAVRPEGSVSTLKIQRTERGDSAVYLCASSLTVGRLTEAFFGQGTRLTVV.

As regards this clonotype: With a much larger clone just one base away, this may be a read error. The chain employs TRBV7-2 and TRBJ2-7; the match to TRBD2 covers 14 bases. The germline V gene has CDR1 SGHTA and CDR2 FQGNSA. The CDR3 has 16 amino acids. The DNA of the CDR3 is TGTGCCAGCGGGTTCGGGACTAGCGGGAGTTCATACGAGCTGTACTTC. Protein product: CASGFGTSGSSYELYF.

V usage is TRBV5-4 and J usage is TRBJ2-5; D possibly uses TRBD1 or TRBD2 (5 bases each). Germline CDR1 SGHNT, CDR2 YYREEE (reference sequence). Deletions cut 2 bases from V and 6 bases from J, with 11 bases between. The CDR3 spans 13 residues. Written as DNA, the CDR3 is TGTGCCAGCAGCTTTAAGGGGACCCAGACCCAGTACTTC. Amino acid sequence: CASSFKGTQTQYF.

This clonotype was detected many times. This chain joins TRBV20-1 and TRBJ1-1, with D maybe TRBD1 (5 bases). The CDR3 covers 14 residues. The V gene's germline CDR1 is DFQATT and CDR2 SNEGSKA (reference sequence). Trimming removed 3 bases at V and 0 bases at J, with 11 bases between. CDR3 nucleotide sequence: TGCAGTGCTAGGAGGGAGGGGTTGAACACTGAAGCTTTCTTT. It specifies CSARREGLNTEAFF.

This clonotype was seen only a few times. The chain joins TRBV2 to TRBJ1-3; D call uncertain. Trimming cost V 5 bases and J 1 base, with 15 bases left between them. Germline lookup yields CDR1 SNHLY and CDR2 FYNNEI. The CDR3 is made up of 16 amino acids. CDR3 nucleotide sequence: TGTGCCAGCAGTACCTCACAAGGGAGGTCTGGAAACACCATATATTTT. This sequence encodes CASSTSQGRSGNTIYF. Full variable domain (missing parts from reference TRBV2 and TRBJ1-3): EPEVTQTPSHQVTQMGQEVILRCVPISNHLYFYWYRQILGQKVEFLVSFYNNEISEKSEIFDDQFSVERPDGSNFTLKIRSTKLEDSAMYFCASSTSQGRSGNTIYFGEGSWLTVV.

The V call is TRBV5-4, the J call TRBJ1-2; no firm D call. The CDR3 spans 15 residues. Trimming stripped 4 bases from V and 2 bases from J, with 15 bases between. The germline CDR1 and CDR2 sequences are SGHNT and YYREEE (reference sequence). CDR3 bases: TGTGCCAGCAGCAAGTTATCAGGATTAAACTATGGCTACACCTTC. It translates to CASSKLSGLNYGYTF.

There are many counts of this clonotype. In nucleotides, the CDR3 is TGTGCCAGCAGCAGGGGACAAATCTATGGCTACACCTTC. Its protein is CASSRGQIYGYTF. The chain joins TRBV27 to TRBJ1-2; a weak D match, TRBD1 (6 bases). Germline V lookup: CDR1 MNHEY, CDR2 SMNVEV (reference sequence). The CDR3 is 13 amino acids. Trimming removed 6 bases from V and 4 bases from J, with 12 bases in between.

The chain links TRBV2 to TRBJ2-1; TRBD1 aligns across 9 bases. V shed 6 bases, J shed 8 bases, and the junction held 8 bases outside the gene matches. Germline CDR1 and CDR2: SNHLY and FYNNEI. The CDR3 consists of 14 residues. CDR3 sequence (DNA): TGTGCCAGCAGAGCTGGACAGGGGCTGGATGAGCAGTTCTTC. Its translation: CASRAGQGLDEQFF.

This clonotype was detected only a few times. The chain is built from TRBV29-1 and TRBJ2-5; D call uncertain. Trimming shortened V by 0 bases and J by 5 bases, and 13 bases separated the two germline ends. CDR3 size: 14 residues. Germline V CDR1 and CDR2: SQVTM, ANQGSEA. The DNA for the CDR3 is TGCAGCGTTGAAGATGGATCCGGTAAGGAGACCCAGTACTTC. This codes for CSVEDGSGKETQYF.

The sample holds many counts of this clonotype. This chain links TRBV7-8 with TRBJ2-5; TRBD2 matches at 9 bases. This CDR3 is 20 amino acids long. The germline gives CDR1 SGHVS, CDR2 FQNEAQ. The V segment lost 2 bases and the J segment 0 bases; nucleotides outside the gene matches: 16. CDR3 amino acids: CASSLTPRAGGWSYQETQYF. CDR3 coding DNA: TGTGCCAGCAGCTTAACGCCGCGAGCGGGAGGATGGAGCTACCAAGAGACCCAGTACTTC. Full variable domain (outside the CDR3, taken from reference TRBV7-8 and TRBJ2-5): GAGVSQSPRYKVAKRGQDVALRCDPISGHVSLFWYQQALGQGPEFLTYFQNEAQLDKSGLPSDRFFAERPEGSVSTLKIQRTQQEDSAVYLCASSLTPRAGGWSYQETQYFGPGTRLLVL.

The CDR3 coding sequence is TGTGCCAGTAGTATACTAGCGGTGGCACGTAGGAATGAGCAGTTCTTC. Protein sequence: CASSILAVARRNEQFF. V and J are TRBV19 and TRBJ2-1; 7 bases map to TRBD2. This CDR3 has 16 residues. V trimming: 2 bases; J trimming: 7 bases; junction bases outside the gene matches: 11. CDR1 and CDR2 from the germline V gene are LNHDA and SQIVND (reference sequence).

The CDR3 DNA reads TGCAGCGTTGTGTCAGAATGGCAGTACTTC. This sequence encodes CSVVSEWQYF. The gene calls are TRBV29-1 and TRBJ2-7; D is uncertain. CDR1 and CDR2 (germline): SQVTM, ANQGSEA. The V and J ends lost 4 bases and 9 bases respectively, with 10 bases between them. The CDR3 covers 10 residues.

The sample holds a few counts of this clonotype. This chain connects TRBV5-6 to TRBJ1-5, with D perhaps matching TRBD1 (5 bases). Germline V lookup: CDR1 SGHDT, CDR2 YYEEEE. V dropped 5 bases and J dropped 0 bases, with 27 bases sitting between them. This CDR3 region has 20 residues. CDR3 sequence: CASSYHFKGPEANSNQPQHF. The CDR3 DNA is TGTGCCAGCAGTTATCACTTTAAGGGACCCGAAGCTAATAGCAATCAGCCCCAGCATTTT. Full variable domain (rest looked up from reference TRBV5-6 and TRBJ1-5): DAGVTQSPTHLIKTRGQQVTLRCSPKSGHDTVSWYQQALGQGPQFIFQYYEEEERQRGNFPDRFSGHQFPNYSSELNVNALLLGDSALYLCASSYHFKGPEANSNQPQHFGDGTRLSIL.

The sample holds many counts of this clonotype. The V and J genes are TRBV7-3 and TRBJ2-3, with a possible D match to TRBD2 (5 bases). Germline CDR1 SGHTA, CDR2 FQGTGA. The V gene lost 3 bases and the J gene lost 2 bases, with 9 bases spanning the gap. The CDR3 length is 14 residues. The CDR3 spells CASSFGRDTDTQYF. The DNA of the CDR3 is TGTGCCAGCAGCTTTGGACGGGACACAGATACGCAGTATTTT. Supplemented by reference TRBV7-3 and TRBJ2-3, the full variable domain reads GAGVSQTPSNKVTEKGKYVELRCDPISGHTALYWYRQSLGQGPEFLIYFQGTGAADDSGLPNDRFFAVRPEGSVSTLKIQRTERGDSAVYLCASSFGRDTDTQYFGPGTRLTVL.

The chain combines TRBV24-1 with TRBJ1-6; no definite D call. In germline, CDR1 is KGHDR, CDR2 SFDVKD. The CDR3 totals 13 residues. V was shortened by 3 bases and J by 7 bases, with 6 bases between the two germline ends. CDR3 sequence: CATSDRRNSPLHF. CDR3 in DNA: TGTGCCACCAGTGATCGCCGCAATTCACCCCTCCACTTT.

This clonotype was detected ten times or more. The rearrangement uses TRBV12-3 or TRBV12-4 and TRBJ2-7; D unresolved. Trimming cost V 4 bases and J 0 bases, with 13 bases left between them. The CDR3 covers 15 residues. The CDR3: CASSSRVLSSYEQYF. DNA for the CDR3: TGTGCCAGCAGTTCCCGGGTCCTCAGCTCCTACGAGCAGTACTTC.

This clonotype was seen a few times. This sequence joins TRBV2 and TRBJ2-7; possibly TRBD2 for D (6 bases). V lost 10 bases, J lost 2 bases, and 12 bases lay in between. The germline V gene encodes CDR1 SNHLY and CDR2 FYNNEI. CDR3 length equals 12 residues. The CDR3, as DNA: TGTGCCATCAGACGGGAGACCTACGAGCAGTACTTC. Protein product: CAIRRETYEQYF.

There are many counts of this clonotype. The gene calls are TRBV19 and TRBJ1-1; D not certain. This CDR3 has 14 residues. Trimming removed 2 bases at V and 1 base at J, with 8 bases between. The germline V gene has CDR1 LNHDA and CDR2 SQIVND (reference sequence). The CDR3 reads CASSIWTKNTEAFF. The CDR3 coding sequence is TGTGCCAGTAGTATATGGACGAAGAACACTGAAGCTTTCTTT. The whole variable domain, filled in from reference TRBV19 and TRBJ1-1, reads DGGITQSPKYLFRKEGQNVTLSCEQNLNHDAMYWYRQDPGQGLRLIYYSQIVNDFQKGDIAEGYSVSREKKESFPLTVTSAQKNPTAFYLCASSIWTKNTEAFFGQGTRLTVV.

V gene TRBV19 combines with J gene TRBJ1-1; D is possibly TRBD1 (5 bases). Trimming cost V 5 bases and J 3 bases, with 10 bases left between them. Germline assignment: CDR1 LNHDA and CDR2 SQIVND (reference sequence). The CDR3 sequence is 13 residues long. The chain's CDR3 is CASSQQVDTEAFF. In DNA, the CDR3 is TGTGCCAGTAGTCAACAGGTGGACACTGAAGCTTTCTTT.

The chain employs TRBV3-1 and TRBJ1-4, with no clear D. The ends were cut back, 3 bases at V and 0 bases at J, with 8 bases in the middle. This CDR3 is built from 15 residues. The germline V gene has CDR1 LGHDT and CDR2 YNNKEL (reference sequence). CDR3 nucleotides: TGTGCCAGCAGCCAGGTTCCGGCAACTAATGAAAAACTGTTTTTT. Translating it yields CASSQVPATNEKLFF.

This clonotype was seen a few times. The gene calls are TRBV25-1 and TRBJ1-4; D gene unclear. The CDR3 runs to 15 residues. Germline V gene sequence: CDR1 MGHDK, CDR2 SYGVNS. Trimming stripped 1 base from V and 6 bases from J, with 12 bases between. CDR3 sequence (DNA): TGTGCCAGCAGTGAATGGGCCCGTTCCGATGAAAAACTGTTTTTT. It yields the protein CASSEWARSDEKLFF.

This clonotype showed up just a few times. Sequence at one end of the junction differs from germline and may be a read error. The chain links TRBV7-9 to TRBJ1-3; no definite D call. Germline CDR1 reads SEHNR; CDR2 reads FQNEAQ (reference sequence). The CDR3 has 16 amino acids. The CDR3 region is CASNPKEVLSGNTICF. CDR3 coding DNA: TGTGCCAGCAACCCTAAGGAGGTGCTCTCTGGAAACACCATATGTTTT.

There are many counts of this clonotype. This rearrangement joins TRBV12-3 or TRBV12-4 to TRBJ1-2; the D gene is possibly TRBD1 (6 bases). Trimming cost V 5 bases and J 8 bases, with 12 bases left between them. This CDR3 has 12 amino acids. The CDR3 sequence is CASSPGGHGYTF. The CDR3 nucleotides read TGTGCCAGCAGTCCGGGGGGGCACGGCTACACCTTC.

This clonotype was counted ten times or more. The chain is built from TRBV24-1 and TRBJ2-7, with TRBD1 identical over 11 bases. This CDR3 spans 14 amino acids. CDR1 is KGHDR, CDR2 SFDVKD, per germline. J gave up 6 bases and V 4 bases, and 4 bases lay outside the gene matches. CDR3 amino acids: CATSESGTGGEQYF. DNA for the CDR3: TGTGCCACCAGTGAGTCCGGGACAGGGGGCGAGCAGTACTTC.

The chain is built from TRBV18 and TRBJ2-1, with a possible D match to TRBD2 (5 bases). Germline lookup yields CDR1 KGHSH and CDR2 LQKENI. This CDR3 has 15 residues. The ends were cut back, 5 bases at V and 9 bases at J, with 20 bases in the middle. The CDR3 DNA is TGTGCCAGCTCATCACTAGAAACCCAAACTGGTGAGCAGTTCTTC. Translating gives CASSSLETQTGEQFF.